This T cell receptor (beta chain) was profiled in a study of cytotoxic CD8 clonotypes in ibrutinib-treated CLL. On this clone itself: What it binds is not known.

Notes on the study in general: The times at which samples were taken varied between sustained-remission and progressing patients. At the start, clonality exceeded age-matched healthy donors and followed circulating CD8+ T-cell counts.

CDR1 and CDR2 from the germline V gene are SGHTA and FQGTGA. V was pared by 2 bases and J by 0 bases, with 6 bases between. This CDR3 has 14 amino acids. T cells were sequenced at a targeted depth of 1 in 200,000 to 1 in 1 million. TCRdb keeps only in-frame clones here, not all; method: immunoSEQ multiplex PCR. The table has 97,000 or so clones, about 72% seen once. The genes are TRBV7-3 and TRBJ2-3, with no clear D. Source: PBMCs, taken after 12 months of ibrutinib treatment. This TCR was recovered from a human donor with chronic lymphocytic leukemia. CDR3 region: CASSLAVSTDTQYF. CDR3 nucleotides: TGTGCCAGCAGCTTAGCAGTAAGCACAGATACGCAGTATTTT.